This note documents a single T cell receptor beta chain sequence. Its antigen specificity is not known. Base qualities were left out, and no much larger clone turns up one base away. This specimen belongs to a study of human T cells and chemical hapten exposure (dated by TCRdb to the early 2020s). About the investigation overall: For sensitization, 2% DPC in acetone was applied to a roughly 2 cm by roughly 2 cm area of upper inner arm skin. Weekly therapeutic DPC doses were additionally applied to the scalp of patients throughout the roughly 23-week study period. Patch testing on the upper back used Finn chambers containing 0.01% DPC, with scoring done after 6 days according to International Contact Dermatitis Research Group standards. The mostly female patient cohort included alopecia areata with under or over 50% scalp involvement, alopecia totalis and alopecia universalis. Libraries were combined into a pool for sequencing, and differences in TCR yield between samples came mainly from small differences in library volumes within the pool. The study tracked peripheral blood TCR repertoire changes in vivo during primary and secondary sensitization to the hapten diphenylcyclopropenone (DPC) in alopecia patients. Blood samples were taken from patients before sensitization (week 0) and at 2, 6 and about 24 weeks after DPC sensitization. For TCR sequencing, blood came from over 25 alopecia patients at anywhere from one to four time points (pre-sensitization, 2, 6 and 24 weeks).

The library was produced with RACE. The reads were generated on a NextSeq 500. During library preparation, unique molecular identifiers were attached to individual cDNA molecules so that TCRs could be counted quantitatively and reproducibly. Both TCR alpha and TCR beta chains were sequenced from each blood RNA sample. As for the authors' bioinformatics: A median of approximately 100,000 TCRs per sample was observed, with a range of roughly 23,224 to 700,000. V, J and CDR3 annotation of the TCR reads was performed with the Decombinator software suite. For the PS versus PT1 abundance plots, all samples were subsampled to the same number of TCRs (28,000). Expanded TCRs were defined as absent before sensitization and observed at least eight times at the 2-week time point. TCRdb passed the public sequencing reads through fastp at Q25 and MiXCR, retaining productive beta sequences. Each record represents a unique CDR3 protein, reported with the most common genes and DNA among its rows. TCRdb's processing, not the authors' own work, is the source of the V and J calls. Present in this sample are 95,000 to 150,000 distinct CDR3 sequences, about 10% of which were seen just once. Of the sample, around 2.4% is held by the ten largest clones.

Points the paper makes about the study in general: Expanded TCRs formed significantly more large CDR3 similarity clusters than pre-sensitization or healthy control sets, consistent with antigen-driven responses. The number of TCRs above 1 in 1000 frequency did not change with DPC sensitization; there was no evidence of global repertoire structure alterations. Alopecia, a presumed autoimmune disease, was present in all patients, so the immune response of the patients might differ from that of healthy individuals. After repeated subsampling, changes were observed in the strength of the expansion versus patch-test correlation and in the threshold at which the correlation became significant. The number of PT1 expanded TCRs positively correlated with patch test score, significant at thresholds 8, 16 and 32 but not 4.

What this sample's time point label stands for: patch test 3, about 24 weeks after DPC sensitization. The treatment or condition label, read with the paper, signifies: therapeutic diphenylcyclopropenone sensitization with weekly scalp DPC. Blood at each patch-test visit was drawn before the patch test was applied. Patients were considered eligible if aged 18 to 70, diagnosed with alopecia and deemed suitable for DPC therapy, and patients were excluded if pregnant. Unfractionated whole blood was collected in Tempus Blood RNA tubes, and total RNA was extracted from that blood. This TCR was sampled from a woman in her forties or fifties with alopecia areata. Some clones in this sample may be carry-over from other donors' samples. This specimen consisted of whole blood, obtained in connection with sensitization to the hapten diphenylcyclopropenone (DPC).

The DNA sequence is TGTGCCAGCAGTCCCAGGGGCCGAAGCAATCAGCCCCAGCATTTT. Its translation is CASSPRGRSNQPQHF. The chain couples TRBV27 to TRBJ1-5; a tentative D call is TRBD1 (6 bases match). The germline V gene (reference sequence) yields MNHEY for CDR1 and SMNVEV for CDR2. The V and J ends are trimmed by 5 bases and 1 base, leaving 12 bases between them. CDR3 length: 15 amino acids, cysteine to phenylalanine. The DNA shown is the 45-base CDR3, in frame from base 1.